The present entry profiles one T cell receptor (beta chain) with its context. What it binds is unknown. Unmatched junction bases numbered 7, after V lost 6 bases and J lost 1 base. CDR3 length equals 15 residues. From germline, CDR1 is LNHDA and CDR2 SQIVND (reference sequence). The data stem from a study of cytomegalovirus exposure and HLA in healthy donors. Study findings and constraints: Listed as cytomegalovirus-associated were over 150 TCR beta chains.

It was with 60 Vbeta and 13 Jbeta primers that the PCR ran. Sequencing used immunoSEQ multiplex PCR; TCRdb keeps in-frame clones, though not all of them. This table lists 90,000 to 120,000 clones. Sequencing was carried out using PBMCs. This receptor was taken from a man aged 45 to 65 in good health and CMV-seronegative. This chain links TRBV19 with TRBJ2-7; 9 positions agree with TRBD1. CDR3 in DNA: TGTGCCAGTAGATCACCGGGACAGGGTTCCTACGAGCAGTACTTC. It is translated as CASRSPGQGSYEQYF.